Following are 29 T cell receptor beta chains from one sample sequenced in a study of shared clonotypes between healthy human individuals. The assay was immunoSEQ multiplex PCR, and TCRdb's table has in-frame clones only and misses some. The table lists a few million clones, under 97% of them singletons. Sequenced input: naive CD4+ T cells sorted from blood. The subset is: CD45RA+ positively selected. All receptors come from a man aged 18 to 30 in good health.

The rearrangement uses TRBV5-1 and TRBJ2-7; the D gene is possibly TRBD2 (7 bases). V was cut by 4 bases and J by 7 bases, with 21 bases left in between. CDR1 is SGHRS, CDR2 YFSETQ, per germline. The CDR3 runs to 15 residues. The DNA for the CDR3 is TGCGCCAGCAGCACGCAAGTAGGGGGGGCCGGAGAGCAGTACTTC. It codes for CASSTQVGGAGEQYF.

The chain has TRBV30 and TRBJ1-4; D gene ambiguous. V dropped 2 bases and J dropped 4 bases, with 14 bases sitting between them. The CDR3 has 15 residues. In germline, CDR1 is GTSNPN, CDR2 SVGIG (reference sequence). CDR3 residues: CAWSRAGGVNEKLFF. The CDR3 coding sequence is TGTGCCTGGAGTAGGGCGGGTGGAGTTAATGAAAAACTGTTTTTT.

This CDR3 reads CASSIRLDRELFF. CDR3 nucleotide sequence: TGTGCCAGTAGTATAAGGCTTGACAGAGAGCTGTTTTTT. The genes are TRBV19 and TRBJ2-2, with D perhaps matching TRBD1 (5 bases). Looked up from germline, CDR1 is LNHDA and CDR2 is SQIVND (reference sequence). Deletions cut 2 bases from V and 11 bases from J, with 12 bases between. This CDR3 has 13 residues.

Here the CDR3 DNA reads TGTGCCAGCAGTGACTTAGCGGGGGAGAGAGATACGCAGTATTTT. Protein sequence: CASSDLAGERDTQYF. The V gene is TRBV6-4, the J gene TRBJ2-3; TRBD2 aligns across 9 bases. Germline V gives CDR1 MRHNA, CDR2 SNTAGT. There are 15 residues in the CDR3. Unmatched junction bases numbered 4, after V lost 1 base and J lost 5 bases.

The chain couples TRBV9 to TRBJ1-2; a weak D match, TRBD1 (5 bases). Germline CDR1 is SGDLS and CDR2 is YYNGEE. Trimming took off 3 bases at V and 5 bases at J, with 17 bases between the two ends. CDR3 length: 15 residues. CDR3 DNA: TGTGCCAGCAGCGCATATGGGACCCCTGAATATGGCTACACCTTC. Its translation: CASSAYGTPEYGYTF.

The chain couples TRBV5-6 to TRBJ2-7; D is ambiguous. Germline V gene lookup returns CDR1 SGHDT and CDR2 YYEEEE. This CDR3 comprises 12 residues. Deletions cut 0 bases from V and 6 bases from J, with 7 bases between. The DNA of the CDR3 is TGTGCCAGCAGCTTGGCCCTCGGCGAGCAGTACTTC. Amino acids: CASSLALGEQYF.

The chain recombines TRBV7-9 with TRBJ1-3, with D maybe TRBD1 (5 bases). The germline gives CDR1 SEHNR, CDR2 FQNEAQ (reference sequence). V was clipped by 5 bases and J by 5 bases, with 19 bases between them. The CDR3 consists of 16 residues. Here the CDR3 DNA reads TGTGCCAGCAGCCCCACGACAGCCGAGGGTAGAAACACCATATATTTT. Amino acid sequence: CASSPTTAEGRNTIYF.

To note about this clone: Different DNA sequences within this sample yield the same CDR3. The chain carries TRBV5-1 and TRBJ2-5; 11 bases match TRBD2. Trimming removed 0 bases from V and 2 bases from J; junction bases left unmatched: 3. The CDR3 consists of 16 residues. The germline CDR1 and CDR2 sequences are SGHRS and YFSETQ. CDR3: CASSLGLAGGQETQYF. In DNA, the CDR3 is TGCGCCAGCAGCTTGGGGCTAGCGGGGGGTCAAGAGACCCAGTACTTC.

About this clone: This same CDR3 is encoded by further DNA sequences in the sample. This chain joins TRBV7-2 and TRBJ2-7, with D possibly TRBD2 on 5 matching bases. There are 14 residues in the CDR3. V was pared by 3 bases and J by 0 bases, with 9 bases between. Germline lookup yields CDR1 SGHTA and CDR2 FQGNSA. The CDR3 DNA sequence: TGTGCCAGCAGCTTGGGCGGGTTCTCCTACGAGCAGTACTTC. Translated: CASSLGGFSYEQYF. Full variable domain (rest looked up from reference TRBV7-2 and TRBJ2-7): GAGVSQSPSNKVTEKGKDVELRCDPISGHTALYWYRQSLGQGLEFLIYFQGNSAPDKSGLPSDRFSAERTGGSVSTLTIQRTQQEDSAVYLCASSLGGFSYEQYFGPGTRLTVT.

The chain's CDR3 is CASSITTAPQETQYF. The CDR3, as DNA: TGTGCCAGCAGTATTACGACCGCTCCCCAAGAGACCCAGTACTTC. The V call is TRBV6-1, the J call TRBJ2-5; D unresolved. The CDR3 has 15 residues. Germline V CDR1 and CDR2: MNHNS, SASEGT. Trimming pared 5 bases from V and 1 base from J, leaving 14 bases between.

This chain joins TRBV19 and TRBJ1-2, with D perhaps matching TRBD1 (5 bases). The V end lost 0 bases, the J end lost 5 bases, and 13 bases lay between the germline ends. The germline gives CDR1 LNHDA, CDR2 SQIVND (reference sequence). The CDR3 has 15 amino acids. CDR3 sequence (DNA): TGTGCCAGTAGTATAGACCTACCGGGGCCGTATGGCTACACCTTC. Protein product: CASSIDLPGPYGYTF.

J is TRBJ1-1 and V is TRBV27, with 10 bases identical to TRBD1. The V gene end was trimmed by 3 bases and the J gene end by 5 bases; junction bases not matched to a gene: 6. In germline, CDR1 is MNHEY, CDR2 SMNVEV (reference sequence). This CDR3 contains 15 residues. In nucleotides, the CDR3 is TGTGCCAGCAGTTTGGGCGACAGGGGGCAGACTGAAGCTTTCTTT. It encodes CASSLGDRGQTEAFF.

To note about this clone: Because the CDR3's place on the DNA is in doubt, the DNA is left out and the CDR3 is given as listed by TCRdb. The chain's CDR3 is CASSVGQGTTTYF. The chain links TRBV9 to TRBJ2-5; the table's D call, TRBD1, was not checked against the DNA. CDR1 SGDLS and CDR2 YYNGEE come from the germline V gene. The CDR3 extends over 13 residues, inclusive of both ends.

This sequence joins TRBV7-2 and TRBJ2-7; TRBD1 agrees at 7 bases. Unmatched junction bases numbered 6, after V lost 4 bases and J lost 3 bases. This CDR3 region has 14 residues. Germline CDR1 and CDR2: SGHTA and FQGNSA. In DNA, the CDR3 is TGTGCCAGCAGCTCACAGGGGTTAGGCTACGAGCAGTACTTC. It encodes CASSSQGLGYEQYF.

V gene TRBV18 combines with J gene TRBJ2-6; no clear D gene. With 5 bases removed from V and 0 bases from J, the gap between germline ends came to 11 bases. The CDR3 loop spans 16 amino acids. CDR1 is KGHSH, CDR2 LQKENI, per germline. The CDR3 DNA reads TGTGCCAGCTCAGGCAGTCCAGACTCTGGGGCCAACGTCCTGACTTTC. Protein sequence: CASSGSPDSGANVLTF.

The table lists this clone with a count of one. This chain joins TRBV27 and TRBJ1-1, with D uncertain. The CDR3 spans 13 residues. Germline values: CDR1 MNHEY, CDR2 SMNVEV (reference sequence). V gave up 7 bases and J gave up 0 bases, with 9 bases separating them. The CDR3 region is CASMPWMNTEAFF. CDR3 coding DNA: TGTGCCAGCATGCCCTGGATGAACACTGAAGCTTTCTTT.

The chain recombines TRBV5-4 with TRBJ1-1, with TRBD1 as a possible D gene (6 bases). The CDR3 has 14 amino acids. The germline V gene has CDR1 SGHNT and CDR2 YYREEE (reference sequence). Trimming stripped 4 bases from V and 0 bases from J, with 10 bases between. CDR3 DNA: TGTGCCAGCAGCGTTGGGGGCCTGAACACTGAAGCTTTCTTT. Encoded protein: CASSVGGLNTEAFF.

CDR3 coding DNA: TGTGCCAGCAGTTTATCCAGCTCCTATAATTCACCCCTCCACTTT. Its translation: CASSLSSSYNSPLHF. The chain couples TRBV28 to TRBJ1-6; D not resolved. The CDR3 consists of 15 residues. CDR1 and CDR2 from the germline V gene are MDHEN and SYDVKM. V was cut by 1 base and J by 0 bases, with 4 bases left in between.

The V call is TRBV2, the J call TRBJ1-5; TRBD1 aligns across 7 bases. This CDR3 has 15 amino acids. V lost 6 bases to trimming and J lost 3 bases; unmatched junction nucleotides: 8. Germline CDR1 is SNHLY and CDR2 is FYNNEI. CDR3 protein: CASRYGDSSNQPQHF. The CDR3 coding sequence is TGTGCCAGCAGATATGGGGACAGTTCCAATCAGCCCCAGCATTTT.

V and J are TRBV5-1 and TRBJ2-7, with TRBD1 matching 7 bases. Germline CDR1 reads SGHRS; CDR2 reads YFSETQ. The trim removed 5 bases at V and 6 bases at J, leaving 11 bases unmatched. The CDR3 covers 14 residues. This chain's CDR3 is CASSVVGGQGEQYF. As DNA, the CDR3 is TGCGCCAGCAGTGTGGTAGGGGGCCAGGGCGAGCAGTACTTC.

The V call is TRBV29-1, the J call TRBJ1-2; the D gene is possibly TRBD1 (5 bases). Looked up from germline, CDR1 is SQVTM and CDR2 is ANQGSEA. The CDR3 runs to 12 residues. V lost 2 bases to trimming and J lost 5 bases, with 9 bases between them. The CDR3 DNA is TGCAGCGTTGAACAGGGAGGTTATGGCTACACCTTC. Protein product: CSVEQGGYGYTF.

The chain has TRBV18 and TRBJ1-4; D gene ambiguous. Germline V gene data show CDR1 as KGHSH and CDR2 as LQKENI. Deletions cut 5 bases from V and 0 bases from J, with 13 bases between. The CDR3 sequence is 16 residues long. In DNA, the CDR3 is TGTGCCAGCTCAGGACGGACCCTCCCAACTAATGAAAAACTGTTTTTT. The encoded protein is CASSGRTLPTNEKLFF. Variable domain in full (rest from reference TRBV18 and TRBJ1-4): NAGVMQNPRHLVRRRGQEARLRCSPMKGHSHVYWYRQLPEEGLKFMVYLQKENIIDESGMPKERFSAEFPKEGPSILRIQQVVRGDSAAYFCASSGRTLPTNEKLFFGSGTQLSVL.

This sequence joins TRBV7-2 and TRBJ2-1, with 9 bases that match TRBD1. CDR3 length: 15 amino acids. The ends lost 6 bases at V and 4 bases at J; junction bases unmatched: 7. Germline V gene lookup returns CDR1 SGHTA and CDR2 FQGNSA. The CDR3, as DNA: TGTGCCAGCAGTCCAGGGACAGGGTATTACAATGAGCAGTTCTTC. Its protein is CASSPGTGYYNEQFF.

The chain recombines TRBV5-6 with TRBJ2-3; 9 bases match TRBD1. V shed 4 bases and J 3 bases; nucleotides not matched to a gene: 9. The germline CDR1 and CDR2 sequences are SGHDT and YYEEEE. The CDR3 is made up of 16 amino acids. CDR3 sequence (DNA): TGTGCCAGCAGCCGCTATCGACAGGGGGGTACAGATACGCAGTATTTT. It encodes CASSRYRQGGTDTQYF.

This chain uses TRBV7-8 with TRBJ2-7; D is perhaps TRBD2 (7 bases). With 1 base removed from V and 6 bases from J, the gap between germline ends came to 10 bases. Germline lookup yields CDR1 SGHVS and CDR2 FQNEAQ. CDR3 length: 13 amino acids. CDR3 loop: CASSLGAGAEQYF. In DNA form, the CDR3 reads TGTGCCAGCAGCTTAGGGGCGGGGGCCGAGCAGTACTTC.

This clone was counted a single time. This sequence joins TRBV9 and TRBJ2-3; 14 bases agree with TRBD2. CDR1 and CDR2 (germline): SGDLS, YYNGEE. The junction had 13 bases not matched to a gene; V was cut back by 4 bases and J by 0 bases. This CDR3 contains 20 residues. The CDR3, as DNA: TGTGCCAGCAGCCCAACCGGGACTAGCGGGGGATCAACCAGCACAGATACGCAGTATTTT. It encodes CASSPTGTSGGSTSTDTQYF.

The gene calls are TRBV27 and TRBJ2-2; TRBD2 matches at 8 bases. Trimming removed 5 bases from V and 5 bases from J; junction bases left unmatched: 10. Germline assignment: CDR1 MNHEY and CDR2 SMNVEV (reference sequence). The CDR3 extends over 16 amino acids. The CDR3 loop is CASSPKSGRVTGELFF. For the CDR3, the DNA is TGTGCCAGCAGTCCTAAGAGCGGGAGAGTAACCGGGGAGCTGTTTTTT.

The chain couples TRBV2 to TRBJ2-4; the match to TRBD1 covers 9 bases. Germline CDR1 and CDR2: SNHLY and FYNNEI. The CDR3 loop spans 14 amino acids. The V gene end was trimmed by 2 bases and the J gene end by 7 bases; junction bases not matched to a gene: 3. CDR3: CASSERTGANIQYF. CDR3 coding DNA: TGTGCCAGCAGTGAACGGACAGGGGCGAACATTCAGTACTTC. The whole variable domain, remainder taken from reference TRBV2 and TRBJ2-4, is EPEVTQTPSHQVTQMGQEVILRCVPISNHLYFYWYRQILGQKVEFLVSFYNNEISEKSEIFDDQFSVERPDGSNFTLKIRSTKLEDSAMYFCASSERTGANIQYFGAGTRLSVL.

This clone has a single count. The DNA for the CDR3 is TGTGCCAGCAGCCCGGACAGGGCGGCGGTGTTTTTT. This gives the protein CASSPDRAAVFF. The chain uses TRBV7-2 and TRBJ2-2; 8 nucleotides align to TRBD1. Germline CDR1 reads SGHTA; CDR2 reads FQGNSA. This CDR3 region has 12 residues. V gave up 5 bases and J gave up 15 bases; unmatched junction bases: 8.